This T cell receptor (beta chain) was found in a study of T cell responses to AZD1222 COVID-19 vaccine. General study points: Samples come after the peak T cell response, not at day 14. Among vaccine-associated CD4 TCRs, coverage spanned spike, with dominance at 160-218 and 743-854. Spike-specific TCR depth and breadth grew after two AZD1222 doses. Donor demographics were predominantly white British with a female majority; clonal diversity may be underestimated.

The ends were cut back, 1 base at V and 3 bases at J, with 12 bases in the middle. There are 15 residues in the CDR3. The germline CDR1 and CDR2 sequences are SGHTA and FQGNSA. A single count supports this clone. Its antigen is currently unknown. Sequenced by immunoSEQ multiplex PCR; TCRdb stores in-frame clones only, minus some. This sample has about 170,000 clones, with around 90% found just once. The source material was peripheral blood, sampled 28 days after the second AZD1222 dose. This clonotype originated in an adult who received the AZD1222 COVID-19 vaccine. The chain is built from TRBV7-2 and TRBJ1-2; D gene ambiguous. The CDR3 loop reads CASSLGVGSDYGYTF. CDR3 bases: TGTGCCAGCAGCTTAGGCGTAGGGAGTGACTATGGCTACACCTTC.